These 28 T cell receptor beta chains were all obtained from the same sample, sequenced in a study of PD-L1 blockade in urothelial cancer. This table comes from immunoSEQ multiplex PCR, and its TCRdb copy is limited to in-frame clones, with some not included. The top ten clones hold 2% to 2.5% of a sample with about 100,000 clones, 70% to 85% of them seen once. Sequences were derived from PBMCs, sampled around atezolizumab (anti-PD-L1) treatment. The receptors were gathered from a man between 45 and 60 years old with urothelial cancer.

V gene TRBV15 combines with J gene TRBJ2-1; 7 positions match TRBD2. CDR1 is LNHNV and CDR2 is YYDKDF in the germline V gene (reference sequence). V lost 1 base, J lost 6 bases, and 9 bases stayed unmatched. CDR3 length equals 16 residues. DNA for the CDR3: TGTGCCACCAGCAGAGTCCCTAGCGGAGCCCGCAATGAGCAGTTCTTC. Its protein product is CATSRVPSGARNEQFF.

The chain is built from TRBV7-2 and TRBJ2-3, with TRBD2 matching over 11 bases. This CDR3 region has 16 residues. Trimming cost V 1 base and J 4 bases; bases outside gene matches: 4. Germline V CDR1 and CDR2: SGHTA, FQGNSA. CDR3 nucleotide sequence: TGTGCCAGCAGCTTAGATGGTAGCGGGAGGGCAGATACGCAGTATTTT. Translating gives CASSLDGSGRADTQYF.

This clone was counted a single time. The J gene is TRBJ1-2, the V gene TRBV4-1; 7 bases are shared with TRBD1. The germline V gene has CDR1 MGHRA and CDR2 YSYEKL. This CDR3 contains 15 residues. With 2 bases clipped from V and 8 bases from J, the junction kept 11 bases outside the gene matches. The CDR3 nucleotides are TGCGCCAGCAGCCAACTAGGGACAGACGCCAACGGCTACACCTTC. Its translation: CASSQLGTDANGYTF.

The genes are TRBV5-4 and TRBJ2-3; 12 bases are a match to TRBD2. Germline V gene data show CDR1 as SGHNT and CDR2 as YYREEE (reference sequence). Losses at the gene ends were 3 bases for V and 4 bases for J; bases not matched to a gene: 6. The CDR3 consists of 16 residues. The DNA of the CDR3 is TGTGCCAGCAGCTACAGGACTAGCGGGGTTTCAGATACGCAGTATTTT. It is translated as CASSYRTSGVSDTQYF.

With respect to this clone: The same CDR3 can be traced to other DNA sequences in this sample. The chain carries TRBV2 and TRBJ1-6, with 7 bases fitting TRBD1. V lost 4 bases, J lost 10 bases, and 7 bases stayed unmatched. The germline gives CDR1 SNHLY, CDR2 FYNNEI. This CDR3 region has 14 residues. The CDR3 loop is CASSVGQGGSPLHF. The CDR3 bases are TGTGCCAGCAGTGTGGGGCAGGGGGGATCACCCCTCCACTTT. Filled out from reference TRBV2 and TRBJ1-6, the complete variable domain reads EPEVTQTPSHQVTQMGQEVILRCVPISNHLYFYWYRQILGQKVEFLVSFYNNEISEKSEIFDDQFSVERPDGSNFTLKIRSTKLEDSAMYFCASSVGQGGSPLHFGNGTRLTVT.

The rearrangement uses TRBV9 and TRBJ1-4; no clear D. The germline gives CDR1 SGDLS, CDR2 YYNGEE. The CDR3 runs 15 residues. The germline V and J ends were trimmed by 1 base and 4 bases, with 11 bases remaining between them. CDR3 bases: TGTGCCAGCAGCGTATTGGGCACCTATAATGAAAAACTGTTTTTT. Protein product: CASSVLGTYNEKLFF.

This chain uses TRBV5-1 with TRBJ1-4, with 7 bases matching TRBD1. The ends lost 3 bases at V and 2 bases at J; junction bases unmatched: 4. The CDR3 loop spans 15 amino acids. Germline CDR1 SGHRS, CDR2 YFSETQ. DNA of the CDR3: TGCGCCAGCAGCTCGACAGGGTCTACTAATGAAAAACTGTTTTTT. It codes for CASSSTGSTNEKLFF.

This rearrangement joins TRBV14 to TRBJ2-1; 13 bases map to TRBD2. The germline V gene has CDR1 SGHDN and CDR2 FVKESK. The CDR3 has 16 amino acids. Unmatched junction bases numbered 3, after V lost 0 bases and J lost 7 bases. This CDR3 is CASSQDAGLAGNEQFF. CDR3 bases: TGTGCCAGCAGCCAAGATGCGGGACTAGCGGGGAATGAGCAGTTCTTC.

The chain employs TRBV19 and TRBJ1-1; 7 bases align to TRBD1. The germline V gene encodes CDR1 LNHDA and CDR2 SQIVND (reference sequence). Trimming at V came to 4 bases and at J to 1 base, leaving 9 bases not matched to a gene. This CDR3 contains 16 residues. The chain's CDR3 is CASSNRRTGPNTEAFF. DNA for the CDR3: TGTGCCAGTAGTAACCGTAGGACAGGTCCGAACACTGAAGCTTTCTTT.

The chain couples TRBV28 to TRBJ2-7; D might be TRBD1 (6 bases). The germline V gene encodes CDR1 MDHEN and CDR2 SYDVKM. CDR3 length equals 11 residues. Trimming stripped 3 bases from V and 7 bases from J, with 7 bases between. In DNA form, the CDR3 reads TGTGCCAGCAGTTTGAGGGGGGAGCAGTACTTC. Encoded protein: CASSLRGEQYF. Together with reference TRBV28 and TRBJ2-7, the CDR3 gives the full variable domain: DVKVTQSSRYLVKRTGEKVFLECVQDMDHENMFWYRQDPGLGLRLIYFSYDVKMKEKGDIPEGYSVSREKKERFSLILESASTNQTSMYLCASSLRGEQYFGPGTRLTVT.

The chain recombines TRBV7-2 with TRBJ2-3, with 7 bases matching TRBD2. The V gene's germline CDR1 is SGHTA and CDR2 FQGNSA. This CDR3 is 14 amino acids long. V gave up 2 bases and J gave up 1 base; unmatched junction bases: 0. The DNA of the CDR3 is TGTGCCAGCAGCTTAACTAGCGGCACAGATACGCAGTATTTT. Translating it yields CASSLTSGTDTQYF.

The chain employs TRBV18 and TRBJ2-7; D perhaps matches TRBD2 (5 bases). V was trimmed by 8 bases and J by 2 bases, leaving 13 bases between them. There are 13 residues in the CDR3. Looked up from germline, CDR1 is KGHSH and CDR2 is LQKENI. DNA of the CDR3: TGTGCCAGCAAGGACTCGGTCGCCTACGAGCAGTACTTC. Its protein is CASKDSVAYEQYF.

The gene calls are TRBV28 and TRBJ2-1, with D maybe TRBD2 (6 bases). The germline V gene has CDR1 MDHEN and CDR2 SYDVKM. This CDR3 has 14 amino acids. V was cut by 6 bases and J by 7 bases, with 16 bases left in between. DNA for the CDR3: TGTGCCAGCAGCTTTAGCGGAGGGGTTAATGAGCAGTTCTTC. Translation: CASSFSGGVNEQFF.

This chain joins TRBV2 and TRBJ2-7; 8 nucleotides line up with TRBD1. CDR1 is SNHLY, CDR2 FYNNEI, per germline. V shed 6 bases, J shed 5 bases, and the junction held 6 bases outside the gene matches. The CDR3 loop spans 13 amino acids. CDR3 bases: TGTGCCAGCAGCGGACAGGGCATTCACGAGCAGTACTTC. Encoded protein: CASSGQGIHEQYF.

J is TRBJ1-5 and V is TRBV21-1. TRBV21-1 is flagged as a pseudogene. The CDR3 length is 11 residues. The CDR3 DNA reads as TGTGCCAGCAGCCCACGCGGTACCCAGCATTTT. It translates to CASSPRGTQHF.

The chain carries TRBV9 and TRBJ2-7, with D perhaps matching TRBD1 (6 bases). The V gene's germline CDR1 is SGDLS and CDR2 YYNGEE. V was cut by 3 bases and J by 0 bases, with 16 bases left in between. The CDR3 consists of 16 residues. CDR3 loop: CASSAQRQVSSYEQYF. DNA of the CDR3: TGTGCCAGCAGCGCCCAAAGACAGGTTAGCTCCTACGAGCAGTACTTC. The variable domain in full, completed from reference TRBV9 and TRBJ2-7, reads DSGVTQTPKHLITATGQRVTLRCSPRSGDLSVYWYQQSLDQGLQFLIQYYNGEERAKGNILERFSAQQFPDLHSELNLSSLELGDSALYFCASSAQRQVSSYEQYFGPGTRLTVT.

The rearrangement joins TRBV7-9 to TRBJ1-1; no clear D. Trimming stripped 1 base from V and 5 bases from J, with 14 bases between. The length of the CDR3 is 15 residues. The germline gives CDR1 SEHNR, CDR2 FQNEAQ (reference sequence). The CDR3 nucleotides read TGTGCCAGCAGCTTAGGCCCTCCGTGGAGTACTGAAGCTTTCTTT. It is translated as CASSLGPPWSTEAFF. Variable domain in full (rest from reference TRBV7-9 and TRBJ1-1): DTGVSQNPRHKITKRGQNVTFRCDPISEHNRLYWYRQTLGQGPEFLTYFQNEAQLEKSRLLSDRFSAERPKGSFSTLEIQRTEQGDSAMYLCASSLGPPWSTEAFFGQGTRLTVV.

This chain joins TRBV5-1 and TRBJ2-1; 10 bases are a match to TRBD2. Germline CDR1 is SGHRS and CDR2 is YFSETQ. The CDR3 consists of 15 residues. Trimming cost V 3 bases and J 5 bases; bases outside gene matches: 5. CDR3 sequence reads: CASSWGLASNNEQFF. CDR3 DNA sequence: TGCGCCAGCAGCTGGGGACTAGCGTCTAACAATGAGCAGTTCTTC.

The table lists this clone with a count of one. One junction end does not reproduce the germline sequence, and a read error may be involved. The chain joins TRBV5-6 to TRBJ1-2; a weak D match, TRBD1 (6 bases). Germline lookup yields CDR1 SGHDT and CDR2 YYEEEE. This CDR3 comprises 13 residues. The DNA for the CDR3 is TGTGCCAGCAGTTTGGACAGCTTCTATGGCTACACCTTC. Protein sequence: CASSLDSFYGYTF.

In its sample, this clone was seen once. This chain links TRBV21-1 with TRBJ2-1; the listed D gene, TRBD2, was not tested against the DNA. TRBV21-1 is an annotated pseudogene. The CDR3 spans 13 residues. The CDR3 region is CASSRIRVNEQFF. For the CDR3, the DNA is TGTGCCAGCAGCAGAATCCGGGTCAATGAGCAGTTCTTC.

V gene TRBV5-1 combines with J gene TRBJ2-5, with TRBD2 as a possible D gene (6 bases). The V gene's germline CDR1 is SGHRS and CDR2 YFSETQ. V lost 4 bases and J 5 bases, leaving 15 bases between the germline ends. The CDR3 contains 14 residues. The CDR3 protein is CASSLQRAGETQYF. The CDR3 coding sequence is TGCGCCAGCAGCCTTCAGCGGGCTGGGGAGACCCAGTACTTC.

This chain links TRBV5-1 with TRBJ2-1, with a possible D match to TRBD2 (5 bases). V lost 2 bases and J lost 5, with 8 bases in between. Looked up from germline, CDR1 is SGHRS and CDR2 is YFSETQ. The CDR3 sequence is 13 residues long. In DNA, the CDR3 is TGCGCCAGCAGCTTTGTACTAGACAATGAGCAGTTCTTC. Translation gives CASSFVLDNEQFF. Using reference TRBV5-1 and TRBJ2-1 for the parts outside the CDR3, the full variable domain is KAGVTQTPRYLIKTRGQQVTLSCSPISGHRSVSWYQQTPGQGLQFLFEYFSETQRNKGNFPGRFSGRQFSNSRSEMNVSTLELGDSALYLCASSFVLDNEQFFGPGTRLTVL.

The V call is TRBV7-2, the J call TRBJ2-3; 14 bases map to TRBD2. This CDR3 is 16 amino acids long. CDR1 and CDR2 (germline): SGHTA, FQGNSA. Unmatched junction bases numbered 9, after V lost 5 bases and J lost 8 bases. CDR3 nucleotides: TGTGCCAGCAGCCCGGGGACTAGCGGGAGAAGTGGTACGCAGTATTTT. Its protein product is CASSPGTSGRSGTQYF.

This clone showed up just once. Germline is not matched at one junction end, which may reflect a read error. The chain employs TRBV5-1 and TRBJ2-3, with TRBD1 identical over 9 bases. Germline loops: CDR1 SGHRS, CDR2 YFSETQ. This CDR3 has 13 residues. The CDR3 reads CASSSPGQGTRDF. For the CDR3, the DNA is TGCGCCAGCAGCTCACCGGGACAGGGTACAAGAGATTTT.

The chain recombines TRBV5-1 with TRBJ2-2; 7 bases are a match to TRBD1. CDR1 SGHRS and CDR2 YFSETQ come from the germline V gene. V shed 5 bases, J shed 6 bases, and the junction held 4 bases outside the gene matches. There are 13 residues in the CDR3. The CDR3: CASRDDRAGELFF. The CDR3 DNA reads TGCGCCAGCAGGGACGACAGGGCCGGGGAGCTGTTTTTT. Based on the CDR3 plus reference TRBV5-1 and TRBJ2-2, the full variable domain is KAGVTQTPRYLIKTRGQQVTLSCSPISGHRSVSWYQQTPGQGLQFLFEYFSETQRNKGNFPGRFSGRQFSNSRSEMNVSTLELGDSALYLCASRDDRAGELFFGEGSRLTVL.

The genes are TRBV9 and TRBJ2-7; 8 bases match TRBD1. V lost 4 bases to trimming and J lost 3 bases; unmatched junction nucleotides: 3. Germline V CDR1 and CDR2: SGDLS, YYNGEE. The CDR3 consists of 13 residues. The CDR3 nucleotides read TGTGCCAGCAGCACCGGACAGGGCTACGAGCAGTACTTC. This encodes CASSTGQGYEQYF.

The V call is TRBV7-2, the J call TRBJ2-1, with TRBD2 matching over 8 bases. V trimming: 5 bases; J trimming: 12 bases; junction bases outside the gene matches: 6. Germline V gene sequence: CDR1 SGHTA, CDR2 FQGNSA. This CDR3 is built from 12 residues. The CDR3 DNA reads TGTGCCAGCAGCACCCGACTAGCGTGGCAGTTCTTC. Translated, it gives CASSTRLAWQFF.

This chain joins TRBV25-1 and TRBJ2-1; 14 bases match TRBD2. The CDR3 extends over 18 amino acids. Germline V gene data show CDR1 as MGHDK and CDR2 as SYGVNS. J lost 4 bases, V lost 4 bases, and 9 bases had no gene match. CDR3 DNA: TGTGCCAGCAGTGCCACTACCGGGACTAGCGGGAGATACAATGAGCAGTTCTTC. It encodes CASSATTGTSGRYNEQFF.